Shown below are 23 T cell receptor beta chains from a single sample sequenced in a study of graft-versus-host responses after intestinal transplantation. This table comes from immunoSEQ multiplex PCR, and its TCRdb copy is limited to in-frame clones, with some not included. The sample consists of approximately 100,000 clones, around 88% of them appearing once. The input for sequencing was PBMCs, taken 255 days after intestinal transplant. These receptors all come from a human patient who received an intestinal transplant, so some T cells may come from the graft donor.

This chain links TRBV29-1 with TRBJ1-1, with TRBD1 matching 9 bases. CDR3 size: 13 residues. V trimming: 8 bases; J trimming: 7 bases; junction bases outside the gene matches: 11. The germline gives CDR1 SQVTM, CDR2 ANQGSEA. The CDR3 is CSSSDRGEVEAFF. In nucleotides, the CDR3 is TGCAGCTCATCGGACAGGGGTGAGGTTGAAGCTTTCTTT.

This clone was picked up one time. This CDR3 is CASSRRTGADQPQHF. As DNA, the CDR3 is TGTGCCAGCAGCCGAAGGACAGGGGCAGATCAGCCCCAGCATTTT. The chain employs TRBV7-3 and TRBJ1-5; 9 bases are shared with TRBD1. Germline V CDR1 and CDR2: SGHTA, FQGTGA. This CDR3 is built from 15 residues. V shed 5 bases and J 5 bases; nucleotides not matched to a gene: 7.

This chain uses TRBV6-1 with TRBJ2-2, with TRBD1 matching over 7 bases. The CDR3 has 14 amino acids. With 4 bases clipped from V and 5 bases from J, the junction kept 4 bases outside the gene matches. CDR1 is MNHNS and CDR2 is SASEGT in the germline V gene. The CDR3 nucleotides read TGTGCCAGCAGTGTACACAGGGGTACCGGGGAGCTGTTTTTT. Its translation: CASSVHRGTGELFF.

V usage is TRBV28 and J usage is TRBJ1-2; D is uncertain. This CDR3 has 12 amino acids. CDR1 and CDR2 (germline): MDHEN, SYDVKM. Trimming left V 6 bases short and J 6 bases short, with 11 bases between. The CDR3 is CASRRGLDGYTF. CDR3 in DNA: TGTGCCAGCAGGCGGGGTTTGGATGGCTACACCTTC.

The chain is built from TRBV27 and TRBJ1-1; 7 bases fit TRBD1. The V gene end was trimmed by 5 bases and the J gene end by 11 bases; junction bases not matched to a gene: 11. CDR1 and CDR2 (germline): MNHEY, SMNVEV (reference sequence). The CDR3 is made up of 13 amino acids. The CDR3 DNA sequence: TGTGCCAGCAGTCCGACAGGGCGACTCGCCGCTTTCTTT. Residues: CASSPTGRLAAFF.

This chain connects TRBV19 to TRBJ1-5, with D uncertain. With 8 bases removed from V and 0 bases from J, the gap between germline ends came to 5 bases. The CDR3 totals 12 residues. Germline values: CDR1 LNHDA, CDR2 SQIVND (reference sequence). The CDR3 protein is CASGYSNQPQHF. Written as DNA, the CDR3 is TGTGCCAGTGGGTATAGCAATCAGCCCCAGCATTTT.

This clone was seen only a few times. The chain couples TRBV6-5 to TRBJ2-1, with a possible D match to TRBD2 (5 bases). This CDR3 has 12 amino acids. Trimming shortened V by 4 bases and J by 5 bases, and 6 bases separated the two germline ends. Germline V gene lookup returns CDR1 MNHEY and CDR2 SVGAGI. This CDR3 reads CASSSGDNEQFF. DNA for the CDR3: TGTGCCAGCAGTTCCGGGGACAATGAGCAGTTCTTC.

This chain joins TRBV15 and TRBJ2-3; D uncertain. Per germline, CDR1 LNHNV and CDR2 YYDKDF (reference sequence). Trimming cost V 1 base and J 2 bases, with 7 bases left between them. CDR3 length equals 14 residues. The CDR3 loop is CATSRADSTDTQYF. CDR3 DNA sequence: TGTGCCACCAGCAGAGCGGATTCCACAGATACGCAGTATTTT.

This chain uses TRBV6-4 with TRBJ2-3; D remains ambiguous. From germline, CDR1 is MRHNA and CDR2 SNTAGT. The CDR3 spans 13 residues. The V end lost 4 bases, the J end lost 3 bases, and 8 bases lay between the germline ends. The CDR3 is CASSAGATDTQYF. CDR3 sequence (DNA): TGTGCCAGCAGTGCGGGCGCGACAGATACGCAGTATTTT.

A word on this clone: Other nucleotide sequences from this sample produce the same CDR3. The chain employs TRBV28 and TRBJ2-7, with 8 bases fitting TRBD2. Germline V gene sequence: CDR1 MDHEN, CDR2 SYDVKM. This CDR3 has 14 residues. V lost 2 bases and J lost 5; bases outside the gene matches: 5. The CDR3 spells CASSLPAGVHEQYF. In DNA form, the CDR3 reads TGTGCCAGCAGTTTACCAGCGGGAGTCCACGAGCAGTACTTC.

The gene calls are TRBV10-3 and TRBJ2-1; D remains ambiguous. The CDR3 contains 12 residues. CDR1 is ENHRY and CDR2 is SYGVKD in the germline V gene. The V gene lost 6 bases and the J gene lost 5 bases, with 8 bases spanning the gap. CDR3 amino acids: CAISQTDNEQFF. In DNA, the CDR3 is TGTGCCATCAGCCAGACCGACAATGAGCAGTTCTTC.

The V and J genes are TRBV7-6 and TRBJ2-5; D not certain. CDR1 and CDR2 (germline): SGHVS, FNYEAQ. This CDR3 is built from 15 residues. V lost 2 bases to trimming and J lost 2 bases, with 12 bases between them. The CDR3 sequence is CASSLKAISQETQYF. The CDR3 DNA reads as TGTGCCAGCAGCTTAAAGGCCATATCACAAGAGACCCAGTACTTC.

The gene calls are TRBV5-1 and TRBJ2-7; weak D call: TRBD1 (5 bases). V lost 4 bases to trimming and J lost 4 bases, with 9 bases between them. CDR3 length equals 12 residues. From germline, CDR1 is SGHRS and CDR2 YFSETQ. CDR3 DNA sequence: TGCGCCAGCAGCGCTACAGGTTACGAGCAGTACGTC. Translation: CASSATGYEQYV.

V is TRBV4-1 and J is TRBJ1-1; D perhaps matches TRBD1 (5 bases). V was pared by 0 bases and J by 5 bases, with 13 bases between. Germline values: CDR1 MGHRA, CDR2 YSYEKL. CDR3 length: 15 amino acids. CDR3 protein: CASSQDRGRGTEAFF. The CDR3 nucleotides are TGCGCCAGCAGCCAAGATAGGGGACGAGGAACTGAAGCTTTCTTT.

This chain connects TRBV6-1 to TRBJ2-7; tentative D call: TRBD1 (6 bases). Germline V gene data show CDR1 as MNHNS and CDR2 as SASEGT. The length of the CDR3 is 13 residues. Trimming took off 1 base at V and 2 bases at J, with 6 bases between the two ends. CDR3 DNA: TGTGCCAGCAGTGAAGGACAGGCCTACGAGCAGTACTTC. Translated, it gives CASSEGQAYEQYF.

This clone was counted once. This chain uses TRBV19 with TRBJ2-1; maybe TRBD2 (5 bases). From germline, CDR1 is LNHDA and CDR2 SQIVND (reference sequence). V lost 4 bases and J lost 0, with 16 bases in between. The CDR3 is 17 residues long. CDR3 nucleotides: TGTGCCAGTAGTACCTATGCACTAGTGAGCTCCTACAATGAGCAGTTCTTC. Amino acids: CASSTYALVSSYNEQFF.

The chain couples TRBV4-1 to TRBJ2-7; 8 bases align to TRBD1. Losses at the gene ends were 3 bases for V and 2 bases for J; bases not matched to a gene: 6. The CDR3 extends over 15 amino acids. From germline, CDR1 is MGHRA and CDR2 YSYEKL. The CDR3 reads CASSHGLQGAYEQYF. The CDR3 nucleotides are TGCGCCAGCAGCCACGGACTACAGGGGGCCTACGAGCAGTACTTC.

This rearrangement joins TRBV2 to TRBJ2-3; 11 bases line up with TRBD2. The CDR3 sequence is 18 residues long. The junction had 8 bases not matched to a gene; V was cut back by 2 bases and J by 1 base. Germline-derived CDR1 and CDR2 are SNHLY and FYNNEI. The CDR3 protein is CASSEILLAGGRTDTQYF. CDR3 coding DNA: TGTGCCAGCAGTGAAATCTTGCTAGCGGGGGGTCGCACAGATACGCAGTATTTT.

The count of this clone is one. The V gene is TRBV7-8, the J gene TRBJ2-7; D gene ambiguous. There are 16 residues in the CDR3. CDR1 is SGHVS, CDR2 FQNEAQ, per germline. V was pared by 5 bases and J by 3 bases, with 20 bases between. DNA of the CDR3: TGTGCCAGCAGCCCCCACCGATTTTTCCTGGACTACGAGCAGTACTTC. It codes for CASSPHRFFLDYEQYF.

CDR3 region: CASSFGQANTGELFF. CDR3 DNA sequence: TGTGCCAGCAGCTTTGGACAGGCGAACACCGGGGAGCTGTTTTTT. J is TRBJ2-2 and V is TRBV7-2; TRBD1 matches at 7 bases. Trimming at V came to 3 bases and at J to 0 bases, leaving 1 base not matched to a gene. This CDR3 comprises 15 residues. Germline assignment: CDR1 SGHTA and CDR2 FQGNSA.

This chain uses TRBV5-1 with TRBJ2-1; 11 bases are shared with TRBD1. Germline assignment: CDR1 SGHRS and CDR2 YFSETQ. Germline trimming cut 2 bases from V and 7 bases from J; bases unmatched to any gene: 8. There are 16 residues in the CDR3. This CDR3 is CASSFLSGTGGNEQFF. In DNA form, the CDR3 reads TGCGCCAGCAGCTTCCTATCCGGGACAGGGGGGAATGAGCAGTTCTTC.

V gene TRBV9 combines with J gene TRBJ2-7; no firm D call. V dropped 3 bases and J dropped 4 bases, with 11 bases sitting between them. Germline CDR1 reads SGDLS; CDR2 reads YYNGEE. The CDR3 spans 13 residues. CDR3 bases: TGTGCCAGCAGCGCGGCAGGAGAGTACGAGCAGTACTTC. It encodes CASSAAGEYEQYF. The full variable domain, completed using reference TRBV9 and TRBJ2-7, is DSGVTQTPKHLITATGQRVTLRCSPRSGDLSVYWYQQSLDQGLQFLIQYYNGEERAKGNILERFSAQQFPDLHSELNLSSLELGDSALYFCASSAAGEYEQYFGPGTRLTVT.

V gene TRBV11-2 combines with J gene TRBJ1-5, with 7 bases aligning to TRBD1. Germline CDR1 reads SGHAT; CDR2 reads FQNNGV. This CDR3 is built from 15 residues. V lost 3 bases and J lost 4; bases outside the gene matches: 6. The CDR3 loop is CASSFGQGGNQPQHF. DNA of the CDR3: TGTGCCAGCAGCTTTGGGCAGGGGGGAAATCAGCCCCAGCATTTT.